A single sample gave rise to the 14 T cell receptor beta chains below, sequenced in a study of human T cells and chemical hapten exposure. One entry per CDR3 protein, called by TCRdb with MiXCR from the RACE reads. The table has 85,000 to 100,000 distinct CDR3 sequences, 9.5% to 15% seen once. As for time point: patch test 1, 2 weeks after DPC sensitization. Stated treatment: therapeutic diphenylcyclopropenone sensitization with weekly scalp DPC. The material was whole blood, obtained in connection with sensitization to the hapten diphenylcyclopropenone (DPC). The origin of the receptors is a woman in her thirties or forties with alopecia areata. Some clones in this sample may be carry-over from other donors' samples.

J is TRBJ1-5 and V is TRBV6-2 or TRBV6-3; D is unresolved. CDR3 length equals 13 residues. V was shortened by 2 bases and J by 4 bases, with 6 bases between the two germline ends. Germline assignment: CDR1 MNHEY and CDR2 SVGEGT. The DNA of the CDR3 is TGTGCCAGCAGTTACGGGGATAATCAGCCCCAGCATTTT. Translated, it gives CASSYGDNQPQHF.

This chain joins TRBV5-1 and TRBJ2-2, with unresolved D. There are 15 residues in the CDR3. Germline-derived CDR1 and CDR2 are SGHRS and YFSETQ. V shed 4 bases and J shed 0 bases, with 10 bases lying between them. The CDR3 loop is CASSPGRPNTGELFF. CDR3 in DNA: TGCGCCAGCAGCCCCGGACGACCGAACACCGGGGAGCTGTTTTTT. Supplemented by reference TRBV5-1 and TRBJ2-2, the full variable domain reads KAGVTQTPRYLIKTRGQQVTLSCSPISGHRSVSWYQQTPGQGLQFLFEYFSETQRNKGNFPGRFSGRQFSNSRSEMNVSTLELGDSALYLCASSPGRPNTGELFFGEGSRLTVL.

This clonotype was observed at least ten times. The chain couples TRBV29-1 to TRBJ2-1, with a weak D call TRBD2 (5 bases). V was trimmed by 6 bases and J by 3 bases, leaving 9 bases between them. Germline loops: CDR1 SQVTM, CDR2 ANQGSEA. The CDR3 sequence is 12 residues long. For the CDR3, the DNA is TGCAGCGTCGCCGGGGACTACAATGAGCAGTTCTTC. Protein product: CSVAGDYNEQFF.

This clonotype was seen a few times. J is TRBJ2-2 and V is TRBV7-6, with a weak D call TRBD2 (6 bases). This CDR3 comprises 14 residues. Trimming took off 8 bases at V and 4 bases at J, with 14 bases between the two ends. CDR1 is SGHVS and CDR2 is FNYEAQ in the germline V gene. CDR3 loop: CASLSGVGTGELFF. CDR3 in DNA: TGTGCCAGCCTCTCGGGGGTCGGCACCGGGGAGCTGTTTTTT. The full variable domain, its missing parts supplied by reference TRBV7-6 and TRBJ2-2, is GAGVSQSPRYKVTKRGQDVALRCDPISGHVSLYWYRQALGQGPEFLTYFNYEAQQDKSGLPNDRFSAERPEGSISTLTIQRTEQRDSAMYRCASLSGVGTGELFFGEGSRLTVL.

CDR3 sequence: CASSPEPQAYEQYF. The CDR3 DNA follows: TGTGCCAGCAGTCCCGAGCCCCAGGCTTACGAGCAGTACTTC. The chain uses TRBV28 and TRBJ2-7; D unresolved. CDR1 and CDR2 (germline): MDHEN, SYDVKM. This CDR3 contains 14 residues. V was trimmed by 5 bases and J by 4 bases, leaving 15 bases between them.

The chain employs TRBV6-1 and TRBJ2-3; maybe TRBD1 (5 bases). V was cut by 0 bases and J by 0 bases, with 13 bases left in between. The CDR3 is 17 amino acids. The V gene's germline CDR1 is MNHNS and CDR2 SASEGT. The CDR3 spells CASSEAWGGLSTDTQYF. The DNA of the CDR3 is TGTGCCAGCAGTGAAGCCTGGGGCGGCCTCAGCACAGATACGCAGTATTTT.

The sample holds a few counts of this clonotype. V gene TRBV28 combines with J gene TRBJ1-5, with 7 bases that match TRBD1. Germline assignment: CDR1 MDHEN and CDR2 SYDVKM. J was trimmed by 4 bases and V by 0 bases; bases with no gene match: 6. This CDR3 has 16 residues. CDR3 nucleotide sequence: TGTGCCAGCAGTTTATGGGAGGGGGCGCGGAATCAGCCCCAGCATTTT. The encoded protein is CASSLWEGARNQPQHF. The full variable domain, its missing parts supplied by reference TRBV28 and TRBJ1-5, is DVKVTQSSRYLVKRTGEKVFLECVQDMDHENMFWYRQDPGLGLRLIYFSYDVKMKEKGDIPEGYSVSREKKERFSLILESASTNQTSMYLCASSLWEGARNQPQHFGDGTRLSIL.

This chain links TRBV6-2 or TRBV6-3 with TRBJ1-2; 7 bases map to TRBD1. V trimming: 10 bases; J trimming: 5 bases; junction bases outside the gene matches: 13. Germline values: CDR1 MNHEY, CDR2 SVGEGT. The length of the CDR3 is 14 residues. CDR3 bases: TGTGCCACCACCGGACAGGTCAGAGGTTATGGCTACACCTTC. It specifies CATTGQVRGYGYTF.

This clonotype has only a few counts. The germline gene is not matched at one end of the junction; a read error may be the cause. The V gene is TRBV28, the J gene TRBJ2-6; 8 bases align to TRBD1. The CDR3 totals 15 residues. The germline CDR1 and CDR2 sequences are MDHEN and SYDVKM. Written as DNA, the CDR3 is TGTGTCAGCAGCCAGGGGGCCTCTGGGGCCAACGTCCTGACTTTC. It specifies CVSSQGASGANVLTF.

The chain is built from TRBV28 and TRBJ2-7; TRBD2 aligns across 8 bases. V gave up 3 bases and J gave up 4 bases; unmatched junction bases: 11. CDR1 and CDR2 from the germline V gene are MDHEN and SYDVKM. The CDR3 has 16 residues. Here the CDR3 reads CASSLLTPGLGYEQYF. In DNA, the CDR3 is TGTGCCAGCAGTTTGCTCACGCCGGGACTAGGATACGAGCAGTACTTC.

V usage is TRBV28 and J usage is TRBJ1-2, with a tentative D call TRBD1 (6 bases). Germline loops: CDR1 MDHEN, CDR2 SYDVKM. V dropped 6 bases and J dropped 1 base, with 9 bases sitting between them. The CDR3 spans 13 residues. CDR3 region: CASRRQVNYGYTF. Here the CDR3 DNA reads TGTGCCAGCAGGCGACAGGTTAACTATGGCTACACCTTC.

CDR3 amino acids: CASSYGTGTDTQYF. The CDR3, as DNA: TGTGCCAGCAGTTACGGGACAGGGACAGATACGCAGTATTTT. The rearrangement uses TRBV6-2 or TRBV6-3 and TRBJ2-3, with 9 bases matching TRBD1. Trimming took 2 bases from V and 3 from J; bases not matched to a gene: 0. The CDR3 has 14 amino acids. The germline V gene has CDR1 MNHEY and CDR2 SVGEGT.

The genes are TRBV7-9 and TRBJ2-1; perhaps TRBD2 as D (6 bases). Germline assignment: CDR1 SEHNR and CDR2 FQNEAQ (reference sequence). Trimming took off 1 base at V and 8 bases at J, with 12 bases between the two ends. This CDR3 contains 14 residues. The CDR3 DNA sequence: TGTGCCAGCAGCTTAGTGGCTAGCGACGATGAGCAGTTCTTC. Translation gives CASSLVASDDEQFF.

The chain's CDR3 is CSARGLIAGGRNEQFF. Here the CDR3 DNA reads TGCAGTGCTAGAGGCCTCATAGCGGGAGGGCGGAATGAGCAGTTCTTC. The J gene is TRBJ2-1, the V gene TRBV20-1; 11 positions match TRBD2. Germline V lookup: CDR1 DFQATT, CDR2 SNEGSKA (reference sequence). The CDR3 has 16 residues. V lost 1 base, J lost 7 bases, and 9 bases stayed unmatched.